This T cell receptor (beta chain) was identified in a study of blood T cell repertoires in COVID-19. Study in general: Samples of COVID-19 (acute and convalescent) were obtained from the United States, Italy and Spain. T cells, B-cell-depleted T cells, or PBMCs supplied cDNA or gDNA.

V was pared by 4 bases and J by 2 bases, with 8 bases between. CDR3 length: 13 residues. CDR1 is SGHTA and CDR2 is FQGNSA in the germline V gene. Per the study methods: Scientists estimated how many nucleated cells there were by amplifying reference gene primers. Repertoires were generated with immunoSEQ multiplex PCR, while TCRdb's copy carries only in-frame clones and drops some. That table is the source of V, J and clone size, and D and trimming were worked out from the DNA. The sample gives about 110,000 clones, 80% to 90% of which show up once; about 1.1% is in the top ten. This TCR was sampled from a human donor in a cohort sampled during active COVID-19. The sequencing sample was made of peripheral blood. This chain links TRBV7-2 with TRBJ2-5; TRBD2 might be the D (6 bases). The CDR3 DNA reads TGTGCCAGCAGCTCCGGGACTCAAGAGACCCAGTACTTC. This translates into CASSSGTQETQYF.